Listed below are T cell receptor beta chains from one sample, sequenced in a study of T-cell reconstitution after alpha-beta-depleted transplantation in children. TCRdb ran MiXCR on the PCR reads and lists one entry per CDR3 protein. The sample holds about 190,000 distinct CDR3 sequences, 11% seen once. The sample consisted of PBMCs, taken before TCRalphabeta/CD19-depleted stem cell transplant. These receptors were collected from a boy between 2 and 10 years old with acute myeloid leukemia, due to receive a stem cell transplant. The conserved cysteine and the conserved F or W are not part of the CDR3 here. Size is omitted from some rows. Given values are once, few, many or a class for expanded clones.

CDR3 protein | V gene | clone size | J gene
SARATYTGELF | TRBV20-1 | . | TRBJ2-2
SATGYGWVENTGELF | TRBV20-1 | many | TRBJ2-2
ASSYYQSSYNEQF | TRBV12-3/TRBV12-4 | many | TRBJ2-1
ASSLGTSDPEQF | TRBV28 | many | TRBJ2-1
ASSMTRGANIQY | TRBV7-2 | many | TRBJ2-4
ASSQPLGPSRGYT | TRBV3-1 | many | TRBJ1-2
ASSLDDVSQPQH | TRBV7-2 | many | TRBJ1-5
ASSLGGLAGYNEQF | TRBV5-1 | many | TRBJ2-1
ASSRFNGADTGELF | TRBV5-1 | many | TRBJ2-2
ASRYGADLSRMNTEAF | TRBV13 | many | TRBJ1-1
ASSAQRDRGFPGTEAF | TRBV25-1 | few | TRBJ1-1
ASSLGAGMISVSRSNYGYT | TRBV5-6 | many | TRBJ1-2
ASSRQQGFNTGELF | TRBV12-3/TRBV12-4 | many | TRBJ2-2
SARWTSGGNTIY | TRBV20-1 | many | TRBJ1-3
ASSFSGSGANVLT | TRBV12-3/TRBV12-4 | many | TRBJ2-6
ASSVAAGGAQETQY | TRBV9 | few | TRBJ2-5
ASSEAGGYNEQF | TRBV6-1 | many | TRBJ2-1
ASGTGTGRAGELF | TRBV5-1 | many | TRBJ2-2
ASSHPPLSGEYEQY | TRBV4-1 | many | TRBJ2-7
ASSLIGTWYTDTQY | TRBV28 | many | TRBJ2-3
AWGTVSSYNEQF | TRBV30 | many | TRBJ2-1
ASSTLFSSYNEQF | TRBV19 | . | TRBJ2-1
ASSQGRTSTGYEQY | TRBV4-1 | many | TRBJ2-7
ASNLNTEAF | TRBV2 | many | TRBJ1-1
ASSQGDKQTQY | TRBV4-1 | many | TRBJ2-5
SVERGGQETQY | TRBV29-1 | many | TRBJ2-5
ASSHRGGNQPQH | TRBV12-3/TRBV12-4 | few | TRBJ1-5
ASSQVPRGSAYEQY | TRBV4-1 | many | TRBJ2-7
ASSPPTRYYEQY | TRBV7-2 | many | TRBJ2-7
ASTLTSAGGGTGELF | TRBV2 | many | TRBJ2-2
ASSIVSGGNNEQF | TRBV19 | many | TRBJ2-1
AISVEGDRVRGYT | TRBV10-3 | many | TRBJ1-2
ASSLRVQETQY | TRBV7-8 | many | TRBJ2-5
SATGHIDRVPFGNTEAF | TRBV20-1 | . | TRBJ1-1
SAQGLAGGNPYNEQF | TRBV20-1 | many | TRBJ2-1
SASQGAEGNQPQH | TRBV20-1 | many | TRBJ1-5
ASTREGIYNEQF | TRBV7-9 | many | TRBJ2-1
ASSQERGGADTQY | TRBV4-1 | few | TRBJ2-3
ASSLLAGTGELF | TRBV6-5 | many | TRBJ2-2
ASSQRTLPYNEQF | TRBV4-2 | many | TRBJ2-1
SARGSGTNLYEQY | TRBV20-1 | few | TRBJ2-7
ASTPRHGETQY | TRBV2 | . | TRBJ2-5